This T cell receptor (beta chain) is from a study of shared clonotypes between healthy human individuals. V was pared by 5 bases and J by 10 bases, with 12 bases between. The germline gives CDR1 SGHAT, CDR2 FQNNGV. CDR3 length equals 12 residues. Terminally differentiated effector memory CD45RA+ cells were excluded by CCR7 positive selection of CD45RO-negative cells. Repertoires were generated with immunoSEQ multiplex PCR, while TCRdb's copy carries only in-frame clones and drops some. The table lists 2 million to 2.5 million clones, roughly 95% of them singletons. Source material: naive CD8+ T cells sorted from blood. The sequence was collected from a man between 18 and 29 years old in good health. V gene TRBV11-2 combines with J gene TRBJ2-1; D is unclear. CDR3 DNA sequence: TGTGCCAGCAGCACCGACGCTAAGGAGCAGTTCTTC. It codes for CASSTDAKEQFF.